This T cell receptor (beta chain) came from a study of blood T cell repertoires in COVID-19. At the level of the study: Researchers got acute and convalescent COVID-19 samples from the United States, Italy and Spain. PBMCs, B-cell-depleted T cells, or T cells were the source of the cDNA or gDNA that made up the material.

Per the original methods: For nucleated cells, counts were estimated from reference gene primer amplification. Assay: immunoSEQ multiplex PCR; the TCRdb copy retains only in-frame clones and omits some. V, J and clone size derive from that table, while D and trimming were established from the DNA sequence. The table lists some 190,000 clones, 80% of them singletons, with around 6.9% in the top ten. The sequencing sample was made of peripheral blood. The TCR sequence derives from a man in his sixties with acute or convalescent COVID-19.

The CDR3 DNA reads as TGTGCCACCAGTGATCCGCTAACCTACGAGCAGTACTTC. Its translation is CATSDPLTYEQYF. The chain links TRBV24-1 to TRBJ2-7; D remains ambiguous. The CDR3 length is 13 residues. CDR1 KGHDR and CDR2 SFDVKD come from the germline V gene. V dropped 3 bases and J dropped 2 bases, with 7 bases sitting between them.